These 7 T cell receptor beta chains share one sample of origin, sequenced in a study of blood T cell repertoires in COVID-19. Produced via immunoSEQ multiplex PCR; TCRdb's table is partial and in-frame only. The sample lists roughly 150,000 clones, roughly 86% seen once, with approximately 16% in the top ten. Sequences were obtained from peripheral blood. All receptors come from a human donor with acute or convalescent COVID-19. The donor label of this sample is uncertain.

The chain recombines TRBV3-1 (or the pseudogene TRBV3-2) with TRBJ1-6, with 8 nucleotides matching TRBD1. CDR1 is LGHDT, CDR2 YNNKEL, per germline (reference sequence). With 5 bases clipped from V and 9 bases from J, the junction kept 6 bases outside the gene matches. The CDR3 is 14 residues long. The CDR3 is CASSTGTGLSPLHF. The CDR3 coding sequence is TGTGCCAGCAGCACCGGGACAGGACTTTCACCCCTCCACTTT.

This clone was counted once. The CDR3 sequence: CASSSSGVNTGELFF. Here the CDR3 DNA reads TGTGCCAGCAGCTCTAGCGGGGTTAACACCGGGGAGCTGTTTTTT. The V and J genes are TRBV7-2 and TRBJ2-2; 9 nucleotides agree with TRBD2. The trim removed 4 bases at V and 2 bases at J, leaving 2 bases unmatched. This CDR3 is 15 amino acids long. From germline, CDR1 is SGHTA and CDR2 FQGNSA.

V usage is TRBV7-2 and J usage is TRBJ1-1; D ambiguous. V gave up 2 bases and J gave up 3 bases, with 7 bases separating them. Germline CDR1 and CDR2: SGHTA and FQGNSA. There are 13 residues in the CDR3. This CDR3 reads CASSLHGDTEAFF. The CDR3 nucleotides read TGTGCCAGCAGCTTACATGGAGACACTGAAGCTTTCTTT.

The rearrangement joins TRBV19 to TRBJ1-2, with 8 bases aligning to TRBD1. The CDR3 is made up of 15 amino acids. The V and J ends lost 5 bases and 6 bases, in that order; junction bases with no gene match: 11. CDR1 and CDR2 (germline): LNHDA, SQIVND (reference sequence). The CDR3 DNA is TGTGCCAGTAGTTCCGACAGGGGTATCCGGGATGGCTACACCTTC. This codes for CASSSDRGIRDGYTF.

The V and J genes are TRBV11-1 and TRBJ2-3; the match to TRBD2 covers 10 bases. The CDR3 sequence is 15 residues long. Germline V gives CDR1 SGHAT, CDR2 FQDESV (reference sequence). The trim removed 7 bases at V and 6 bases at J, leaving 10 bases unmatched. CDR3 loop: CASNQMGLATDTQYF. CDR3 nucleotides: TGTGCCAGCAACCAAATGGGACTAGCGACGGATACGCAGTATTTT. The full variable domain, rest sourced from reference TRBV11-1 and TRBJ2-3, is EAEVAQSPRYKITEKSQAVAFWCDPISGHATLYWYRQILGQGPELLVQFQDESVVDDSQLPKDRFSAERLKGVDSTLKIQPAELGDSAMYLCASNQMGLATDTQYFGPGTRLTVL.

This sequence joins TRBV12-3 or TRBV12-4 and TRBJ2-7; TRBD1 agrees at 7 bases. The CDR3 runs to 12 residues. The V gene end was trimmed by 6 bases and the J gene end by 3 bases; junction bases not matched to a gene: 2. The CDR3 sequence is CASSQGVYEQYF. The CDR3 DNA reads TGTGCCAGCAGCCAGGGGGTCTACGAGCAGTACTTC.

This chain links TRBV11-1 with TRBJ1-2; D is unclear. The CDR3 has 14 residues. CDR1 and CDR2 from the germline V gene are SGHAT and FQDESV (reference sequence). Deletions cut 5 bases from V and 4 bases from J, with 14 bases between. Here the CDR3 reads CASSLHGGRYGYTF. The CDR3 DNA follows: TGTGCCAGCAGCCTTCATGGAGGTCGCTATGGCTACACCTTC.